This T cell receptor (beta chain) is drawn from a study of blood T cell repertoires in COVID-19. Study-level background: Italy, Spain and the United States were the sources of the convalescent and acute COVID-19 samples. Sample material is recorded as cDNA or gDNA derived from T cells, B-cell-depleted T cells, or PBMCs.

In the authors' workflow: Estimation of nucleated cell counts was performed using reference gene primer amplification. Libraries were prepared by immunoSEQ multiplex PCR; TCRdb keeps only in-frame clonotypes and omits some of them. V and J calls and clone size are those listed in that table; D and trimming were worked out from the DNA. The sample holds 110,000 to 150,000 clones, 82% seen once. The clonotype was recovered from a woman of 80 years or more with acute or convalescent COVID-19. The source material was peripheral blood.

The CDR3 region is CASSLTPGGRDTQYF. The CDR3 region has the DNA TGCGCCAGCAGCTTGACGCCAGGGGGCAGAGATACGCAGTATTTT. The chain employs TRBV5-1 and TRBJ2-3, with TRBD1 matching over 8 bases. CDR3 size: 15 residues. V lost 1 base and J lost 5; bases outside the gene matches: 6. Germline-derived CDR1 and CDR2 are SGHRS and YFSETQ.